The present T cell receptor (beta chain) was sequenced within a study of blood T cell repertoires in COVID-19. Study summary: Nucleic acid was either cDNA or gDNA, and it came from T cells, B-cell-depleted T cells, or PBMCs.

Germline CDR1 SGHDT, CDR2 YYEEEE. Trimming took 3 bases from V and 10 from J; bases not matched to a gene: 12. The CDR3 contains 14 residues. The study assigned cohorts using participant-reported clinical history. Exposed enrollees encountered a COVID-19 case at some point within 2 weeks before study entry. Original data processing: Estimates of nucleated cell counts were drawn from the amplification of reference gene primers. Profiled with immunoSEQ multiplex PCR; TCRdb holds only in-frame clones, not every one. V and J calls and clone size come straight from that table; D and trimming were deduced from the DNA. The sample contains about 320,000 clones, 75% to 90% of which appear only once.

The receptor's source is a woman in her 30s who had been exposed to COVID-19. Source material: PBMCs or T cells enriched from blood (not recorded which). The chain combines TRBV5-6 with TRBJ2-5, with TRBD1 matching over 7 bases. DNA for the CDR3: TGTGCCAGCAGCTCGGGACAGCCAAGAAAGGACCAGTACTTC. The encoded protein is CASSSGQPRKDQYF.